This T cell receptor (beta chain) was documented in a study of post-analysis software for immune sequencing data. Study background: Relapsing-remitting, secondary progressive and progressive-relapsing courses of multiple sclerosis were included.

The library was made from cDNA and included unique molecular identifiers. Starting from roughly 1.1 to 9.2 million T cells, the study yielded about 500,000 cDNA molecules. TCRdb fed the PCR reads into MiXCR, producing one record per CDR3 protein. The table has some 890,000 distinct CDR3 sequences, approximately 57% seen once. This clonotype was recorded a few times. Its antigen is not identified. The V and J ends lost 5 bases and 5 bases respectively, with 18 bases between them. The CDR3 is 14 amino acids. In germline, CDR1 is DFQATT, CDR2 SNEGSKA (reference sequence). Study results and limitations: Roughly five TRBV segments appeared more often in patients than in controls, and TRBV5-6, TRBV5-1 and TRBV20-1 were among these.

Sequenced input: blood. This clonotype was sampled from a girl aged 5-17 years with multiple sclerosis. This chain joins TRBV20-1 and TRBJ2-5; D perhaps matches TRBD2 (5 bases). CDR3 sequence reads: CSARDGVDWETQYF. CDR3 bases: TGCAGTGCTCGGGATGGGGTGGATTGGGAGACCCAGTACTTC.